This record covers a single TCR beta chain. The ends lost 6 bases at V and 5 bases at J; junction bases unmatched: 8. This CDR3 region has 14 residues. In the PCR, 60 Vbeta and 13 Jbeta primers were used. Methods used by the authors: A later analysis tallied tens of millions of unique TCR beta chains, around 12 million of them shared. Using immunoSEQ multiplex PCR, the repertoire was profiled, and TCRdb retains in-frame clones only, with some absent. The V and J calls and clone size come from that table; D and trimming were worked out from the DNA. The repertoire holds around 200,000 clones, around 76% seen once, with under 2% in the top ten. These data come from a study of cytomegalovirus exposure and HLA in healthy donors.

The TCR originated in a man younger than 45 in good health and CMV-seronegative. The chain combines TRBV23-1 with TRBJ2-7; 9 positions agree with TRBD2. TRBV23-1 falls under the ORF class, with uncertain function. The sample was PBMCs. CDR3 in DNA: TGCGCCAGCAGCCACGGGACTAGCAATAACGAGCAGTACTTC. It codes for CASSHGTSNNEQYF.